Here is one T cell receptor beta chain with its context. The sample comes from a study of blood T cell repertoires in COVID-19. Study-wide background: Acute and convalescent COVID-19 specimens originated in the United States, Italy and Spain.

V shed 3 bases and J 7 bases; nucleotides not matched to a gene: 9. This CDR3 contains 16 residues. In germline, CDR1 is LGHNA, CDR2 YNFKEQ. This table comes from immunoSEQ multiplex PCR, and its TCRdb copy is limited to in-frame clones, with some not included. The sample consists of about 50,000 clones, about 85% of them appearing once. The chain combines TRBV4-2 with TRBJ2-4; 10 positions agree with TRBD2. The sample taken for sequencing was peripheral blood. The TCR was taken from a man aged 55 to 70 with acute or convalescent COVID-19. CDR3 protein: CASSQVTSGTMNIQYF. CDR3 coding DNA: TGTGCCAGCAGCCAGGTTACTAGCGGGACAATGAACATTCAGTACTTC.